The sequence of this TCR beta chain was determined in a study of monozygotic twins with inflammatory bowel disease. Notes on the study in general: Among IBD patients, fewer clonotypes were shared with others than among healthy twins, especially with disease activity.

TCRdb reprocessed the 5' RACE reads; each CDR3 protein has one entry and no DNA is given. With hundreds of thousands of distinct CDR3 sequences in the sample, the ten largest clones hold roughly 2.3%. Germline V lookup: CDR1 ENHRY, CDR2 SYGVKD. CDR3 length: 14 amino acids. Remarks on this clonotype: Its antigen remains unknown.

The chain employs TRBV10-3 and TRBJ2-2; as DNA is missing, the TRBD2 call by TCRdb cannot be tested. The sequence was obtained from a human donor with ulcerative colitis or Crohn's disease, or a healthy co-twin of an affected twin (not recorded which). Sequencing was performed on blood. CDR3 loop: CAISERRETGELFF.